These 13 T cell receptor beta chains originate from one sample sequenced in a study of shared clonotypes between healthy human individuals. Profiled with immunoSEQ multiplex PCR; TCRdb holds only in-frame clones, not every one. The sample has approximately 810,000 clones; 92% are singletons. Cells designated naive CD8 were CD45RO-negative and were positively selected for CCR7, with terminally differentiated effector memory CD45RA+ cells excluded. Sequenced input: naive CD8+ T cells sorted from blood. These receptor sequences come from a man aged 25 to 40 in good health.

This chain uses TRBV27 with TRBJ2-1, with D perhaps matching TRBD2 (6 bases). Per germline, CDR1 MNHEY and CDR2 SMNVEV (reference sequence). The V gene lost 3 bases and the J gene lost 10 bases, with 16 bases spanning the gap. The CDR3 runs to 14 residues. The CDR3 spells CASSFTAYSGEQFF. DNA of the CDR3: TGTGCCAGCAGTTTCACGGCCTATAGCGGAGAGCAGTTCTTC.

This clone showed up just once. The chain recombines TRBV28 with TRBJ2-1, with D possibly being TRBD1 or TRBD2 (5 bases each). The V end was cut by 8 bases, the J end by 10 bases, with 21 bases between. The CDR3 has 14 amino acids. Germline CDR1 MDHEN, CDR2 SYDVKM. CDR3 protein: CASGPGTPHSEQFF. The CDR3, as DNA: TGTGCCAGCGGACCCGGGACCCCCCATTCGGAGCAGTTCTTC.

The chain couples TRBV4-3 to TRBJ2-1, with D perhaps matching TRBD1 (5 bases). This CDR3 region has 15 residues. The V end was cut by 4 bases, the J end by 10 bases, with 20 bases between. CDR1 and CDR2 (germline): LGHNA, YSLEER. This CDR3 reads CASSPSITPWGEQFF. For the CDR3, the DNA is TGCGCCAGCAGCCCGAGCATTACCCCCTGGGGCGAGCAGTTCTTC.

This rearrangement joins TRBV20-1 to TRBJ2-7, with 8 bases fitting TRBD2. The CDR3 is made up of 11 amino acids. V trimming: 6 bases; J trimming: 7 bases; junction bases outside the gene matches: 5. Germline CDR1 DFQATT, CDR2 SNEGSKA (reference sequence). In nucleotides, the CDR3 is TGCAGTGCCGGGAGGGTACGGGAGCAGTACTTC. It is translated as CSAGRVREQYF.

The V gene is TRBV11-2, the J gene TRBJ2-2; TRBD1 or TRBD2 may be the D gene (6 bases each). This CDR3 is built from 13 residues. Trimming pared 1 base from V and 9 bases from J, leaving 9 bases between. Germline CDR1 is SGHAT and CDR2 is FQNNGV. Here the CDR3 DNA reads TGTGCCAGCAGCTTAGGGGGGGCGAGGGAGCTGTTTTTT. Protein product: CASSLGGARELFF.

The genes are TRBV15 and TRBJ2-5; D gene ambiguous. Germline values: CDR1 LNHNV, CDR2 YYDKDF (reference sequence). The CDR3 is made up of 10 amino acids. V lost 8 bases to trimming and J lost 4 bases, with 5 bases between them. The CDR3 DNA reads TGTGCCACCCACGGAGAGACCCAGTACTTC. Its protein product is CATHGETQYF.

This clone has only a few counts. The V gene is TRBV5-6, the J gene TRBJ1-3, with 7 positions matching TRBD1. The CDR3 sequence is 15 residues long. Trimming at V came to 4 bases and at J to 0 bases, leaving 4 bases not matched to a gene. Germline V lookup: CDR1 SGHDT, CDR2 YYEEEE. The CDR3 sequence: CASSGGQISGNTIYF. In DNA form, the CDR3 reads TGTGCCAGCAGCGGGGGACAGATCTCTGGAAACACCATATATTTT.

The V and J genes are TRBV11-3 and TRBJ2-2; a possible D gene is TRBD1 (6 bases). This CDR3 is 13 amino acids long. From germline, CDR1 is SGHNT and CDR2 YENEEA. V lost 5 bases and J 4 bases, leaving 8 bases between the germline ends. The CDR3 here is CASSQGFTGELFF. The CDR3 DNA is TGTGCCAGCAGCCAGGGGTTCACCGGGGAGCTGTTTTTT.

The chain links TRBV9 to TRBJ2-4; 9 nucleotides align to TRBD2. Germline V lookup: CDR1 SGDLS, CDR2 YYNGEE. With 1 base clipped from V and 6 bases from J, the junction kept 5 bases outside the gene matches. The CDR3 is 15 residues long. As DNA, the CDR3 is TGTGCCAGCAGCGTAAGCGGGGGGCCTGTAAACATTCAGTACTTC. Encoded protein: CASSVSGGPVNIQYF.

The rearrangement links TRBV9 to TRBJ1-5, with D unresolved. Germline CDR1 SGDLS, CDR2 YYNGEE. The CDR3 runs to 14 residues. Trimming removed 3 bases from V and 4 bases from J, with 11 bases in between. CDR3 nucleotide sequence: TGTGCCAGCAGCGGTAGTGGAGGTAATCAGCCCCAGCATTTT. This translates into CASSGSGGNQPQHF.

This chain joins TRBV13 and TRBJ2-2, with D uncertain. V lost 5 bases and J lost 2, with 9 bases in between. Germline V gives CDR1 PRHDT, CDR2 FYEKMQ (reference sequence). The CDR3 is 14 amino acids. CDR3 in amino acids: CASSAGPNTGELFF. The CDR3 DNA is TGTGCCAGCAGCGCCGGACCTAACACCGGGGAGCTGTTTTTT.

The chain is built from TRBV6-5 and TRBJ2-6; D is unclear. This CDR3 is built from 14 residues. V lost 5 bases and J lost 0, with 5 bases in between. CDR1 is MNHEY and CDR2 is SVGAGI in the germline V gene. CDR3 loop: CASSPTSGANVLTF. In DNA form, the CDR3 reads TGTGCCAGCAGTCCAACCTCTGGGGCCAACGTCCTGACTTTC.

The chain carries TRBV19 and TRBJ2-7; the D gene is possibly TRBD1 (6 bases). This CDR3 spans 15 amino acids. V lost 5 bases and J 0 bases, leaving 14 bases between the germline ends. Germline-derived CDR1 and CDR2 are LNHDA and SQIVND (reference sequence). The CDR3 sequence: CASSPEETGSYEQYF. DNA of the CDR3: TGTGCCAGTAGTCCTGAGGAGACAGGCTCCTACGAGCAGTACTTC.